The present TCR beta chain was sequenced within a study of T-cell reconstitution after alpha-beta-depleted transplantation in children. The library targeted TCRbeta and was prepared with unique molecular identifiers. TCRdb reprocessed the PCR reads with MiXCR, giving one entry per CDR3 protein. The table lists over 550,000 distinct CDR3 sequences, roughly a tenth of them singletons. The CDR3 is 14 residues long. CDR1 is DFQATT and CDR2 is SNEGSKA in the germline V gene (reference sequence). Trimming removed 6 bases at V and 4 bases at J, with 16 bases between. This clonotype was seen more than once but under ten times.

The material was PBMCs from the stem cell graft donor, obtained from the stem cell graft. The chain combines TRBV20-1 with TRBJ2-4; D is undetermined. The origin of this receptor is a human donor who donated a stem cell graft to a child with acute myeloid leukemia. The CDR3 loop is CSAPVDGPKNIQYF. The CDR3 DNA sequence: TGCAGTGCCCCGGTGGACGGACCTAAAAACATTCAGTACTTC.